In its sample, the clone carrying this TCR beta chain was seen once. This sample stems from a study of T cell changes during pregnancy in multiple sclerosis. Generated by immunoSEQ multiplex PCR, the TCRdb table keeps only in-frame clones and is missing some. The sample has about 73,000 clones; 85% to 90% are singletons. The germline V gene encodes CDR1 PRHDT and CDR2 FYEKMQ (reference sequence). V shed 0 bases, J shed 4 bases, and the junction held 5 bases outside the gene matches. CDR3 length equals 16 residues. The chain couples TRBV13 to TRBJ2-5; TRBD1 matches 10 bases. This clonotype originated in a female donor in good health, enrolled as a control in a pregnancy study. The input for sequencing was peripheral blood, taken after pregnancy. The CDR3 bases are TGTGCCAGCAGCTTAGGCGGGACAGGGGCGTCAGAGACCCAGTACTTC. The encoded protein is CASSLGGTGASETQYF.